Below, one T cell receptor (beta chain) is given with its context. Clones were sequenced by immunoSEQ multiplex PCR, and TCRdb holds only the in-frame ones, with some missing. Among more than 2 million clones, 95% were seen once, and the ten largest hold roughly 0.13%. The data were obtained in a study of shared clonotypes between healthy human individuals. CDR3 size: 15 residues. Trimming left V 0 bases short and J 7 bases short, with 13 bases between. CDR1 is SGHNT and CDR2 is YYREEE in the germline V gene (reference sequence). The rearrangement uses TRBV5-4 and TRBJ1-4; no firm D call. Sequenced sample: naive CD4+ T cells sorted from blood. The subset denotes: CD45RA+ positively selected. The receptor was isolated from a man between 18 and 29 years old in good health. The CDR3 DNA reads TGTGCCAGCAGCTTGGGGGGTCGAGGGTCTGAAAAACTGTTTTTT. This codes for CASSLGGRGSEKLFF.